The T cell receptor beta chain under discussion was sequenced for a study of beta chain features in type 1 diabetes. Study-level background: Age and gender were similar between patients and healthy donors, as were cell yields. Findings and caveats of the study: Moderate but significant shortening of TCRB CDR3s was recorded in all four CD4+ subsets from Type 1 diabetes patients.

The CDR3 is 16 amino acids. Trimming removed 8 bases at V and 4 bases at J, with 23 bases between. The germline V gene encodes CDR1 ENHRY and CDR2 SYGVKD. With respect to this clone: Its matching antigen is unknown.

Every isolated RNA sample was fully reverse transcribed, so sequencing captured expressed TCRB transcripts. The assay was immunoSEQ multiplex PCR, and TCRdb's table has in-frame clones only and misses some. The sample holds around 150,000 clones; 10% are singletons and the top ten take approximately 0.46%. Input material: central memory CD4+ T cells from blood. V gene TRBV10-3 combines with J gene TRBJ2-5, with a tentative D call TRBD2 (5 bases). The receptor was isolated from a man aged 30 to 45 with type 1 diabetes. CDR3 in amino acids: CAIGRGSGSASETQYF. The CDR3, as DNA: TGTGCCATCGGGCGTGGCTCGGGATCAGCGTCAGAGACCCAGTACTTC.